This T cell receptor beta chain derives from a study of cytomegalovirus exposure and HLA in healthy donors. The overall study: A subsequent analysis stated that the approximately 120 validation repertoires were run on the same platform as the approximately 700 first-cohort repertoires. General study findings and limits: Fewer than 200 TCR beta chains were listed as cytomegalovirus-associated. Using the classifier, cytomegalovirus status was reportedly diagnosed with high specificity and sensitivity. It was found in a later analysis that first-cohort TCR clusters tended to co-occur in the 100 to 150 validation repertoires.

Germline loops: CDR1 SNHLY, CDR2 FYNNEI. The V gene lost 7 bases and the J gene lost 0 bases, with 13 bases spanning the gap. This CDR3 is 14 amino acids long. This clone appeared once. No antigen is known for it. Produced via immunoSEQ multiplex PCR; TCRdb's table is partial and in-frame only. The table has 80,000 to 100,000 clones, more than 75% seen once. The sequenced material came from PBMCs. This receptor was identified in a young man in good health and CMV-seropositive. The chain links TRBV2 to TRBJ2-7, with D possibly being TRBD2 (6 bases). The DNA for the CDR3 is TGTGCCAGCATCGGGAGCGTGGACTCCTACGAGCAGTACTTC. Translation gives CASIGSVDSYEQYF.